A selection of T cell receptor beta chains follows, all from one sample in a study of cytomegalovirus exposure and HLA in healthy donors. The protocol was immunoSEQ multiplex PCR, while the TCRdb copy is restricted to in-frame clones and leaves out a portion. The data hold approximately 160,000 clones, with 65% to 90% observed a single time. Sequenced: PBMCs. The receptors were gathered from a human donor in good health. The CDR3 runs from the conserved cysteine through the conserved F or W. A D gene is named only where the DNA matches it firmly. Size is stated for part of the rows, as once, few or many counts, or as a class when the clone is expanded.

CDR3 protein: CASREGQTIQETQYF; CDR3 DNA: TGTGCCAGCAGGGAGGGACAGACAATCCAAGAGACCCAGTACTTC; D gene: NA; J gene: TRBJ2-5; clone size: NA; V gene: TRBV2
CDR3 protein: CASSLAGQGFLLHF; CDR3 DNA: TGTGCCAGCAGCTTGGCGGGACAGGGTTTTCTTTTGCACTTC; D gene: TRBD1; J gene: TRBJ2-7; clone size: NA; V gene: TRBV5-5
CDR3 protein: CASSLRGINYGYTF; CDR3 DNA: TGTGCCAGCAGCTTACGGGGGATTAACTATGGCTACACCTTC; D gene: NA; J gene: TRBJ1-2; clone size: NA; V gene: TRBV7-9
CDR3 protein: CASSLSGKPLHF; CDR3 DNA: TGTGCCAGCAGCTTATCAGGCAAGCCCCTCCACTTT; D gene: NA; J gene: TRBJ1-6; clone size: NA; V gene: TRBV7-2
CDR3 protein: CASSFAGGVYTEAFF; CDR3 DNA: TGTGCCAGCAGCTTCGCGGGCGGGGTTTACACTGAAGCTTTCTTT; D gene: NA; J gene: TRBJ1-1; clone size: NA; V gene: TRBV7-3
CDR3 protein: CASRRTGAGEAFF; CDR3 DNA: TGTGCCAGCAGGAGGACAGGGGCGGGTGAAGCTTTCTTT; D gene: TRBD1; J gene: TRBJ1-1; clone size: NA; V gene: TRBV6-5
CDR3 protein: CASRQGQTNEQFF; CDR3 DNA: TGTGCCAGCAGACAGGGACAGACAAATGAGCAGTTCTTC; D gene: TRBD1; J gene: TRBJ2-1; clone size: NA; V gene: TRBV2
CDR3 protein: CASRPSGTGPTGELFF; CDR3 DNA: TGTGCCAGCAGACCCAGTGGGACAGGGCCCACCGGGGAGCTGTTTTTT; D gene: TRBD1; J gene: TRBJ2-2; clone size: NA; V gene: TRBV7-9
CDR3 protein: CASSNRTSYTF; CDR3 DNA: TGTGCCAGCAGTAACCGGACTAGCTACACCTTC; D gene: NA; J gene: TRBJ1-2; clone size: NA; V gene: TRBV6-1
CDR3 protein: CASSPRWLAGDTGELFF; CDR3 DNA: TGTGCCAGCTCACCACGATGGCTAGCGGGGGACACCGGGGAGCTGTTTTTT; D gene: TRBD2; J gene: TRBJ2-2; clone size: NA; V gene: TRBV18
CDR3 protein: CASSARTRSDTQYF; CDR3 DNA: TGTGCCAGCAGCGCCAGGACTAGGTCAGATACGCAGTATTTT; D gene: TRBD2; J gene: TRBJ2-3; clone size: few; V gene: TRBV9
CDR3 protein: CASAKGLAGYEQYF; CDR3 DNA: TGCGCCAGCGCTAAGGGACTAGCGGGCTACGAGCAGTACTTC; D gene: TRBD2; J gene: TRBJ2-7; clone size: NA; V gene: TRBV5-1
CDR3 protein: CASSYQTGNYGYTF; CDR3 DNA: TGTGCCAGCAGCTACCAGACAGGGAACTATGGCTACACCTTC; D gene: TRBD1; J gene: TRBJ1-2; clone size: NA; V gene: TRBV7-8
CDR3 protein: CASRGGGREQYF; CDR3 DNA: TGTGCCAGCAGAGGAGGGGGCCGCGAGCAGTACTTC; D gene: NA; J gene: TRBJ2-7; clone size: NA; V gene: TRBV6-5
CDR3 protein: CASSQAGEQYF; CDR3 DNA: TGCGCCAGCAGCCAGGCGGGCGAGCAGTACTTC; D gene: NA; J gene: TRBJ2-7; clone size: NA; V gene: TRBV4-1
CDR3 protein: CASSRTGDPVSGELFF; CDR3 DNA: TGTGCCAGCAGCAGAACAGGGGACCCAGTATCCGGGGAGCTGTTTTTT; D gene: TRBD1; J gene: TRBJ2-2; clone size: NA; V gene: TRBV14
CDR3 protein: CASSSGGHFSEEQYF; CDR3 DNA: TGTGCCAGCAGTAGCGGGGGACATTTCTCGGAAGAGCAGTACTTC; D gene: TRBD2; J gene: TRBJ2-7; clone size: NA; V gene: TRBV6-1
CDR3 protein: CASSAPGHPNYGYTF; CDR3 DNA: TGTGCCAGCAGCGCACCGGGACACCCTAACTATGGCTACACCTTC; D gene: NA; J gene: TRBJ1-2; clone size: NA; V gene: TRBV7-2
CDR3 protein: CASSLALGAGTEAFF; CDR3 DNA: TGCGCCAGCAGCTTGGCCCTGGGGGCAGGCACTGAAGCTTTCTTT; D gene: NA; J gene: TRBJ1-1; clone size: NA; V gene: TRBV5-1
CDR3 protein: CASRGVAGNTDTQYF; CDR3 DNA: TGTGCCAGCAGGGGGGTAGCGGGAAACACAGATACGCAGTATTTT; D gene: TRBD2; J gene: TRBJ2-3; clone size: NA; V gene: TRBV2
CDR3 protein: CSAGTSYEQYF; CDR3 DNA: TGCAGTGCTGGCACTAGTTACGAGCAGTACTTC; D gene: NA; J gene: TRBJ2-7; clone size: NA; V gene: TRBV20-1
CDR3 protein: CASTGLAGPPLETQYF; CDR3 DNA: TGCGCCAGCACTGGGCTAGCGGGGCCCCCTTTAGAGACCCAGTACTTC; D gene: TRBD2; J gene: TRBJ2-5; clone size: NA; V gene: TRBV23-1
CDR3 protein: CASKGGNEQFF; CDR3 DNA: TGTGCCAGCAAGGGGGGGAATGAGCAGTTCTTC; D gene: NA; J gene: TRBJ2-1; clone size: NA; V gene: TRBV21-1
CDR3 protein: CASSLEGRGAGVFYEQYF; CDR3 DNA: TGTGCCAGCAGCTTAGAGGGCAGGGGGGCAGGGGTGTTCTACGAGCAGTACTTC; D gene: NA; J gene: TRBJ2-7; clone size: NA; V gene: TRBV7-2
CDR3 protein: CASTLDRADDTQYF; CDR3 DNA: TGTGCCAGCACCCTGGACAGGGCAGACGATACGCAGTATTTT; D gene: TRBD1; J gene: TRBJ2-3; clone size: NA; V gene: TRBV6-6
CDR3 protein: CASSLWGDSAVSYNEQFF; CDR3 DNA: TGCGCCAGCAGCTTGTGGGGCGACAGCGCGGTCTCCTACAATGAGCAGTTCTTC; D gene: NA; J gene: TRBJ2-1; clone size: NA; V gene: TRBV5-1
CDR3 protein: CSARELYGYTF; CDR3 DNA: TGCAGTGCTAGAGAACTCTATGGCTACACCTTC; D gene: NA; J gene: TRBJ1-2; clone size: NA; V gene: TRBV20-1
CDR3 protein: CASSQGATTDTQYF; CDR3 DNA: TGTGCCAGCAGCCAGGGGGCCACCACAGATACGCAGTATTTT; D gene: TRBD1; J gene: TRBJ2-3; clone size: few; V gene: TRBV11-3
CDR3 protein: CASSIPGQSTDTQYF; CDR3 DNA: TGTGCCAGTAGCATCCCGGGACAGAGCACAGATACGCAGTATTTT; D gene: TRBD1; J gene: TRBJ2-3; clone size: NA; V gene: TRBV19
CDR3 protein: CASSVGPGEGTEAFF; CDR3 DNA: TGTGCCAGCAGCGTAGGTCCGGGCGAGGGCACTGAAGCTTTCTTT; D gene: NA; J gene: TRBJ1-1; clone size: NA; V gene: TRBV9
CDR3 protein: CASSVGSGTTDTQYF; CDR3 DNA: TGTGCCAGCAGCGTAGGGAGCGGTACCACAGATACGCAGTATTTT; D gene: NA; J gene: TRBJ2-3; clone size: few; V gene: TRBV9
CDR3 protein: CASSFDSLSQPQHF; CDR3 DNA: TGTGCCAGCAGCTTCGACAGCCTCTCTCAGCCCCAGCATTTT; D gene: NA; J gene: TRBJ1-5; clone size: NA; V gene: TRBV7-9
CDR3 protein: CASSQDPAGTEAFF; CDR3 DNA: TGCGCCAGCAGCCAAGATCCGGCAGGGACTGAAGCTTTCTTT; D gene: NA; J gene: TRBJ1-1; clone size: NA; V gene: TRBV4-3
CDR3 protein: CASSFLPGGYTF; CDR3 DNA: TGTGCCAGCAGTTTTTTGCCGGGTGGCTACACCTTC; D gene: NA; J gene: TRBJ1-2; clone size: NA; V gene: TRBV27
CDR3 protein: CASSLTGETFF; CDR3 DNA: TGTGCCAGCAGCTTGACAGGGGAAACTTTCTTT; D gene: TRBD1; J gene: TRBJ1-1; clone size: once; V gene: TRBV7-2
CDR3 protein: CASSLGQNYGYTF; CDR3 DNA: TGCGCCAGCAGCTTGGGACAGAACTATGGCTACACCTTC; D gene: NA; J gene: TRBJ1-2; clone size: NA; V gene: TRBV5-1
CDR3 protein: CASSEGTNTEAFF; CDR3 DNA: TGTGCCAGCAGTGAGGGAACGAACACTGAAGCTTTCTTT; D gene: NA; J gene: TRBJ1-1; clone size: NA; V gene: TRBV28
CDR3 protein: CASRGTGSINYGYTF; CDR3 DNA: TGTGCCAGCAGAGGGACAGGGTCGATCAACTATGGCTACACCTTC; D gene: TRBD1; J gene: TRBJ1-2; clone size: NA; V gene: TRBV6-5
CDR3 protein: CASSVVVTGGSTEAFF; CDR3 DNA: TGTGCCAGCAGCGTAGTAGTGACAGGGGGAAGCACTGAAGCTTTCTTT; D gene: TRBD1; J gene: TRBJ1-1; clone size: NA; V gene: TRBV9
CDR3 protein: CSVRWTGQGVVGYTF; CDR3 DNA: TGCAGCGTCAGGTGGACCGGACAGGGGGTGGTTGGCTACACCTTC; D gene: TRBD1; J gene: TRBJ1-2; clone size: NA; V gene: TRBV29-1
CDR3 protein: CASSVRGGVQEKLFF; CDR3 DNA: TGTGCCAGCAGCGTAAGAGGGGGCGTACAGGAAAAACTGTTTTTT; D gene: TRBD1; J gene: TRBJ1-4; clone size: NA; V gene: TRBV9
CDR3 protein: CAISGTGRQGYTF; CDR3 DNA: TGTGCCATCAGTGGGACAGGGAGGCAGGGCTACACCTTC; D gene: TRBD1; J gene: TRBJ1-2; clone size: once; V gene: TRBV10-3
CDR3 protein: CASSQRVQGDGYTF; CDR3 DNA: TGTGCCAGCAGCCAGAGGGTACAGGGTGACGGCTACACCTTC; D gene: NA; J gene: TRBJ1-2; clone size: NA; V gene: TRBV13
CDR3 protein: CASSYAAGNTEAFF; CDR3 DNA: TGTGCCAGCAGTTATGCGGCCGGGAACACTGAAGCTTTCTTT; D gene: NA; J gene: TRBJ1-1; clone size: NA; V gene: TRBV6-5
CDR3 protein: CASSIGQGMNTEAFF; CDR3 DNA: TGTGCCAGCAGTATCGGACAGGGTATGAACACTGAAGCTTTCTTT; D gene: TRBD1; J gene: TRBJ1-1; clone size: NA; V gene: TRBV6-6
CDR3 protein: CAPPDRTSGNTIYF; CDR3 DNA: TGCGCCCCACCGGACAGAACCTCTGGAAACACCATATATTTT; D gene: NA; J gene: TRBJ1-3; clone size: NA; V gene: TRBV5-1
CDR3 protein: CASSEVGGTLYGYTF; CDR3 DNA: TGTGCCAGCAGTGAAGTGGGAGGAACGCTCTATGGCTACACCTTC; D gene: NA; J gene: TRBJ1-2; clone size: NA; V gene: TRBV6-1
CDR3 protein: CATSTQRVGSTTGHNEQFF; CDR3 DNA: TGTGCCACCAGCACCCAGAGGGTCGGGAGTACGACAGGGCACAATGAGCAGTTCTTC; D gene: NA; J gene: TRBJ2-1; clone size: NA; V gene: TRBV15
CDR3 protein: CASSPRDSFFTDTQYF; CDR3 DNA: TGCGCCAGCAGCCCACGGGACTCTTTTTTCACAGATACGCAGTATTTT; D gene: NA; J gene: TRBJ2-3; clone size: NA; V gene: TRBV5-1
CDR3 protein: CASSIGTGAPSVYGYTF; CDR3 DNA: TGTGCCAGTAGTATCGGGACAGGGGCGCCTAGCGTGTATGGCTACACCTTC; D gene: TRBD1; J gene: TRBJ1-2; clone size: NA; V gene: TRBV19
CDR3 protein: CASSPPLGREAFF; CDR3 DNA: TGTGCCAGCAGTCCCCCCCTCGGGAGGGAAGCTTTCTTT; D gene: NA; J gene: TRBJ1-1; clone size: NA; V gene: TRBV27
CDR3 protein: CASSYSSVKLFF; CDR3 DNA: TGTGCCAGCAGTTACTCGTCGGTTAAACTGTTTTTT; D gene: NA; J gene: TRBJ1-4; clone size: few; V gene: TRBV6-5
CDR3 protein: CASSSPQGWSNEQFF; CDR3 DNA: TGCGCCAGCAGCTCCCCTCAGGGATGGAGCAATGAGCAGTTCTTC; D gene: NA; J gene: TRBJ2-1; clone size: NA; V gene: TRBV5-1